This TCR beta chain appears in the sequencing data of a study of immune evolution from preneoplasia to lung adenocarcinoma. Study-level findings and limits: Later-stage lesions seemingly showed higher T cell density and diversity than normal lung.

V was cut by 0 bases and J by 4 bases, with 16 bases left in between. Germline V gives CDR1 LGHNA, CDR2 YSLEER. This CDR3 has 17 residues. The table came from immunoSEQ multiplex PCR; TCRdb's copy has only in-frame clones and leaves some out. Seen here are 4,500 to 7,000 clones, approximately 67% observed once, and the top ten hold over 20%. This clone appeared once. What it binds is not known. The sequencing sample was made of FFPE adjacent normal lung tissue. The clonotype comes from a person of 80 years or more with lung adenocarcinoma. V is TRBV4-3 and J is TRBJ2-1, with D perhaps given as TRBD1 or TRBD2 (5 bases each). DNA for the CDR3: TGCGCCAGCAGCCAAGAAAGTGGGACCTCAATTTACAATGAGCAGTTCTTC. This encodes CASSQESGTSIYNEQFF.